This passage covers 12 T cell receptor beta chains from one sample sequenced in a study of T cells expressing NK-cell markers. TCRdb reprocessed the 5' RACE reads and keeps a single row for each CDR3 protein, giving no DNA. This table lists fewer than 550,000 distinct CDR3 sequences. Source material: blood T cells: a sorted CD56 or NKG2C T cell subset, CD4+ or CD8+ T cells, or bulk PBMC T cells (not recorded which). The receptors were sampled from a woman aged 50 to 60 in good health.

The chain joins TRBV12-3 or TRBV12-4 to TRBJ1-4. The CDR3 is 12 residues long. CDR3 residues: CASRGYREKLFF.

This chain links TRBV5-1 with TRBJ2-1. CDR1 and CDR2 (germline): SGHRS, YFSETQ. This CDR3 region has 15 residues. The CDR3 loop reads CASSWLLIAYNEQFF. The whole variable domain, remainder taken from reference TRBV5-1 and TRBJ2-1, is KAGVTQTPRYLIKTRGQQVTLSCSPISGHRSVSWYQQTPGQGLQFLFEYFSETQRNKGNFPGRFSGRQFSNSRSEMNVSTLELGDSALYLCASSWLLIAYNEQFFGPGTRLTVL.

The V gene is TRBV7-8, the J gene TRBJ2-5. Germline V lookup: CDR1 SGHVS, CDR2 FQNEAQ. The CDR3 runs to 13 residues. CDR3 residues: CASSLRRMETQYF.

V usage is TRBV19 and J usage is TRBJ2-1; TCRdb outputs TRBD1, but without DNA this stays unchecked. This CDR3 spans 15 amino acids. The germline gives CDR1 LNHDA, CDR2 SQIVND (reference sequence). CDR3 region: CASSMGSGMNNEQFF.

This rearrangement joins TRBV12-3 or TRBV12-4 to TRBJ2-1. The CDR3 is 13 residues long. CDR3 residues: CASSLGNSREQFF.

V is TRBV2 and J is TRBJ2-1; the D call from TCRdb, TRBD2, cannot be confirmed without DNA. Germline values: CDR1 SNHLY, CDR2 FYNNEI. CDR3 length: 14 residues. The CDR3 spells CASTKGLAYNEQFF.

This sequence joins TRBV28 and TRBJ2-7. Germline V gene data show CDR1 as MDHEN and CDR2 as SYDVKM. The CDR3 runs to 14 residues. CDR3 amino acids: CASSFSGALYEQYF.

The rearrangement links TRBV20-1 to TRBJ1-5; absent DNA, TCRdb's TRBD1 call cannot be checked. The CDR3 spans 15 residues. Looked up from germline, CDR1 is DFQATT and CDR2 is SNEGSKA (reference sequence). The CDR3 sequence is CSASREGAFGQPQHF.

The chain combines TRBV2 with TRBJ2-3. The CDR3 has 13 amino acids. CDR1 SNHLY and CDR2 FYNNEI come from the germline V gene. The CDR3 sequence: CASRRTSGDTQYF.

The chain combines TRBV3-1 with TRBJ1-5; TCRdb gives TRBD1 as the D gene, but with no DNA this cannot be confirmed. Germline CDR1 is LGHDT and CDR2 is YNNKEL (reference sequence). The CDR3 contains 13 residues. This CDR3 reads CASSQQGAQPQHF.

The chain links TRBV20-1 to TRBJ2-1; TCRdb designates TRBD1, a call that cannot be tested without DNA. This CDR3 comprises 14 residues. Looked up from germline, CDR1 is DFQATT and CDR2 is SNEGSKA (reference sequence). CDR3 in amino acids: CSARDPTGRNEQFF.

The J gene is TRBJ2-1, the V gene TRBV20-1; lacking DNA, the TRBD2 call made by TCRdb goes unchecked. In germline, CDR1 is DFQATT, CDR2 SNEGSKA (reference sequence). CDR3 length: 15 residues. CDR3 loop: CSATLREDHYNEQFF.